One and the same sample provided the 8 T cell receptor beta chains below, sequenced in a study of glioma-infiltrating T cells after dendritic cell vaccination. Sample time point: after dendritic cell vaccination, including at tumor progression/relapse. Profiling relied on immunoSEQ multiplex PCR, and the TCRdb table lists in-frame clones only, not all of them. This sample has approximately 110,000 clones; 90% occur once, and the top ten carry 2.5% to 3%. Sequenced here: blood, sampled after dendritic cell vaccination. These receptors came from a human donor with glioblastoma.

The CDR3 is CASSRDRFYEQYF. The CDR3 DNA is TGCGCCAGCAGCCGGGACAGATTCTACGAGCAGTACTTC. V usage is TRBV5-1 and J usage is TRBJ2-7; TRBD1 matches 7 bases. Germline V CDR1 and CDR2: SGHRS, YFSETQ. The CDR3 is 13 residues long. The J segment lost 3 bases and the V segment lost 4 bases, leaving 4 bases of the junction unmatched.

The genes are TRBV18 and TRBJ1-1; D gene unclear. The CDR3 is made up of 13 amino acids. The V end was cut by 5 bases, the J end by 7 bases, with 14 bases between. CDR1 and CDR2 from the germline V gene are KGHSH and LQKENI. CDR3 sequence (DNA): TGTGCCAGCTCATCAAAGGGTAGCGGTGAAGCTTTCTTT. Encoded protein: CASSSKGSGEAFF.

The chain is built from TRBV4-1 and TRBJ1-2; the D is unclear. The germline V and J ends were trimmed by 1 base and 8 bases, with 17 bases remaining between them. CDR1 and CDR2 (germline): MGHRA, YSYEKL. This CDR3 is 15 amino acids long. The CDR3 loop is CASSQVLLEFGGYTF. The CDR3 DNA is TGCGCCAGCAGCCAAGTTCTATTGGAGTTCGGGGGCTACACCTTC.

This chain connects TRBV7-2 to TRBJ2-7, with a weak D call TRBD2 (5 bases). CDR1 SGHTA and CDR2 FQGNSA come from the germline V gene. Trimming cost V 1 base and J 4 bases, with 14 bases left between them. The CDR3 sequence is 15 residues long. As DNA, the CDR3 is TGTGCCAGCAGCTTAGGTCGGACTGTGACTTACGAGCAGTACTTC. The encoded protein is CASSLGRTVTYEQYF.

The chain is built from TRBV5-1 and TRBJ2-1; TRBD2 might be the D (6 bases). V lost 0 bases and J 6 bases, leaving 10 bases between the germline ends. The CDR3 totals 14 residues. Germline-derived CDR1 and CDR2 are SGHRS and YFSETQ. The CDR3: CASSLDGTGNEQFF. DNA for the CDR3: TGCGCCAGCAGCTTGGATGGGACTGGCAATGAGCAGTTCTTC.

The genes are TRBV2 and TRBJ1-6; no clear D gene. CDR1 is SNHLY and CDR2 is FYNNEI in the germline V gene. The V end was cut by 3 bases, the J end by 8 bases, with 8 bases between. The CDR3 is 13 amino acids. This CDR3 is CASSDLLDSPLHF. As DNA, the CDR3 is TGTGCCAGCAGTGACCTATTAGATTCACCCCTCCACTTT.

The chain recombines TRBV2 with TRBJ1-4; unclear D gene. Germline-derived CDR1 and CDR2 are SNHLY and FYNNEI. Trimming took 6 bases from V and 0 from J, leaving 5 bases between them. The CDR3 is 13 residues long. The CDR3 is CASREPTNEKLFF. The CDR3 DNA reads TGTGCCAGCAGGGAGCCAACTAATGAAAAACTGTTTTTT. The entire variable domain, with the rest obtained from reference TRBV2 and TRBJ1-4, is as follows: EPEVTQTPSHQVTQMGQEVILRCVPISNHLYFYWYRQILGQKVEFLVSFYNNEISEKSEIFDDQFSVERPDGSNFTLKIRSTKLEDSAMYFCASREPTNEKLFFGSGTQLSVL.

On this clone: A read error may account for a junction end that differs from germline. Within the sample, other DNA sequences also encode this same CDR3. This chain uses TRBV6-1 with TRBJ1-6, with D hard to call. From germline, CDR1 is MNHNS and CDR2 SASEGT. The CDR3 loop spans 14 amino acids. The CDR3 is CASSAFGGNSPLHF. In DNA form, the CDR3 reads TGTGCCAGCAGTGCCTTCGGTGGTAATTCCCCCCTCCACTTT.